One sample yielded the 3 T cell receptor beta chains listed below, sequenced in a study of OX40 agonist ivuxolimab in advanced cancers. Repertoires were generated with immunoSEQ multiplex PCR, while TCRdb's copy carries only in-frame clones and drops some. The data contain fewer than 75,000 clones, about 89% of them singletons. The input for sequencing was CD4+ or CD8+ T cells sorted from blood, taken in a trial of the OX40 agonist ivuxolimab. All receptors derive from an adult with an advanced solid tumor such as melanoma, head and neck, liver or kidney cancer.

This chain connects TRBV28 to TRBJ1-5, with a tentative D call TRBD1 (6 bases). Looked up from germline, CDR1 is MDHEN and CDR2 is SYDVKM. V lost 6 bases and J lost 2, with 14 bases in between. CDR3 length: 15 residues. The CDR3 reads CASRRGGGRNQPQHF. DNA for the CDR3: TGTGCCAGCAGAAGAGGCGGGGGCCGCAATCAGCCCCAGCATTTT.

The chain links TRBV9 to TRBJ2-5, with TRBD1 matching 7 bases. Near its end, the DNA agrees better with TRBJ2-7, so the J call may be wrong. The germline gives CDR1 SGDLS, CDR2 YYNGEE. CDR3 size: 15 residues. DNA for the CDR3: TGTGCCAGCAGCCCTTCCGGGACAGAGCTTTACGAGCAGTACTTC. It specifies CASSPSGTELYEQYF.

The chain carries TRBV6-6 and TRBJ1-5; possibly TRBD1 for D (5 bases). The CDR3 covers 12 residues. V lost 4 bases, J lost 5 bases, and 6 bases lay in between. Germline assignment: CDR1 MNHNY and CDR2 SVGAGI (reference sequence). CDR3 sequence: CASSLGDQPQHF. The CDR3 bases are TGTGCCAGCAGTTTAGGGGATCAGCCCCAGCATTTT.